This entry lists 30 T cell receptor beta chains sequenced from one sample in a study of control samples from healthy donors and cancer patients (dated by TCRdb to 2020 to 2022). Receptor amplification or capture employed the immunoSEQ multiplex PCR assay. The table comes from immuneACCESS by way of TCRdb, which keeps in-frame sequences with V and J called. Part of the clones is missing from these tables; in studies checked, under half for an unresolved V gene and the rest for unknown reasons. The sample profile shows 100,000 to 150,000 clones; 92% of them were found once. The top ten clonotypes cover less than 2.5% of the sample. Sequenced: blood. The receptors stem from a woman between 50 and 59 years old in good health.

The genes are TRBV5-1 and TRBJ1-4, with a possible D match to TRBD1 (6 bases). CDR1 is SGHRS and CDR2 is YFSETQ in the germline V gene. CDR3 length equals 14 residues. V lost 6 bases to trimming and J lost 8 bases, with 17 bases between them. The CDR3 region has the DNA TGCGCCAGCACCAAGGGGGGGGCAGAAGAAAAACTGTTTTTT. Amino acid sequence: CASTKGGAEEKLFF.

This chain links TRBV5-5 with TRBJ2-5, with 9 bases fitting TRBD1. The CDR3 is 15 amino acids. The V segment lost 6 bases and the J segment 5 bases; nucleotides outside the gene matches: 11. The germline V gene has CDR1 SGHKS and CDR2 YYEKEE (reference sequence). In DNA, the CDR3 is TGTGCCAGCACACACCGGGACAGGGATTTTGAGACCCAGTACTTC. It yields the protein CASTHRDRDFETQYF. Full variable domain (outside the CDR3, taken from reference TRBV5-5 and TRBJ2-5): DAGVTQSPTHLIKTRGQQVTLRCSPISGHKSVSWYQQVLGQGPQFIFQYYEKEERGRGNFPDRFSARQFPNYSSELNVNALLLGDSALYLCASTHRDRDFETQYFGPGTRLLVL.

The J gene is TRBJ2-1, the V gene TRBV6-5; no clear D. Germline V gene lookup returns CDR1 MNHEY and CDR2 SVGAGI. Trimming shortened V by 4 bases and J by 4 bases, and 17 bases separated the two germline ends. The CDR3 consists of 16 residues. The CDR3 coding sequence is TGTGCCAGCAGTTCCTTGGCGCGACCCCGTTACAATGAGCAGTTCTTC. Translation: CASSSLARPRYNEQFF.

On this clone itself: Other DNA variants within this sample encode the same CDR3. The chain joins TRBV7-2 to TRBJ1-2; 7 bases are shared with TRBD1. The junction had 2 bases not matched to a gene; V was cut back by 5 bases and J by 2 bases. This CDR3 has 13 residues. Germline values: CDR1 SGHTA, CDR2 FQGNSA. The CDR3 reads CASSPTGNYGYTF. The CDR3 DNA reads as TGTGCCAGCAGCCCGACAGGGAACTATGGCTACACCTTC. Full variable domain (missing parts from reference TRBV7-2 and TRBJ1-2): GAGVSQSPSNKVTEKGKDVELRCDPISGHTALYWYRQSLGQGLEFLIYFQGNSAPDKSGLPSDRFSAERTGGSVSTLTIQRTQQEDSAVYLCASSPTGNYGYTFGSGTRLTVV.

The V call is TRBV7-8, the J call TRBJ2-1; no reliable D call. Trimming took 3 bases from V and 4 from J, leaving 7 bases between them. This CDR3 is 13 amino acids long. Per germline, CDR1 SGHVS and CDR2 FQNEAQ. The chain's CDR3 is CASSFRRYNEQFF. DNA of the CDR3: TGTGCCAGCAGCTTCCGACGATACAATGAGCAGTTCTTC. Full variable domain (remainder filled in from reference TRBV7-8 and TRBJ2-1): GAGVSQSPRYKVAKRGQDVALRCDPISGHVSLFWYQQALGQGPEFLTYFQNEAQLDKSGLPSDRFFAERPEGSVSTLKIQRTQQEDSAVYLCASSFRRYNEQFFGPGTRLTVL.

The chain links TRBV19 to TRBJ1-2, with unresolved D. Germline V gives CDR1 LNHDA, CDR2 SQIVND (reference sequence). Between the trimmed V and J ends, which lost 2 bases and 8 bases, there was a span of 12 bases. The CDR3 covers 13 residues. CDR3 sequence: CASSISRVAGYTF. Here the CDR3 DNA reads TGTGCCAGTAGTATATCTCGTGTAGCGGGCTACACCTTC.

The chain uses TRBV7-9 and TRBJ2-7; the D is unclear. This CDR3 is built from 13 residues. V was cut by 1 base and J by 6 bases, with 10 bases left in between. Germline V lookup: CDR1 SEHNR, CDR2 FQNEAQ (reference sequence). The CDR3 sequence is CASSLVNGGEQYF. The CDR3 nucleotides are TGTGCCAGCAGCTTAGTAAATGGCGGCGAGCAGTACTTC.

This rearrangement joins TRBV5-1 to TRBJ1-4; 9 positions agree with TRBD1. The CDR3 contains 15 residues. Germline CDR1 is SGHRS and CDR2 is YFSETQ. After removal of 4 bases from V and 7 bases from J, the junction contained 8 bases not matched to a gene. The CDR3 region has the DNA TGCGCCAGCAGCCTGATTCCGGGACAGGGTGAAAAACTGTTTTTT. This translates into CASSLIPGQGEKLFF.

This sequence joins TRBV3-1 (or the pseudogene TRBV3-2) and TRBJ1-1, with D unclear. This CDR3 comprises 13 residues. CDR1 and CDR2 (germline): LGHDT, YNNKEL (reference sequence). The ends were cut back, 1 base at V and 6 bases at J, with 9 bases in the middle. In DNA form, the CDR3 reads TGTGCCAGCAGCCAAGGAGGACGACCTGAAGCTTTCTTT. This sequence encodes CASSQGGRPEAFF.

The chain couples TRBV19 to TRBJ1-3, with 7 bases that match TRBD1. Germline CDR1 is LNHDA and CDR2 is SQIVND (reference sequence). The CDR3 extends over 15 amino acids. Germline trimming cut 0 bases from V and 2 bases from J; bases unmatched to any gene: 1. DNA of the CDR3: TGTGCCAGTAGTATAGACGGGACAGCTGGAAACACCATATATTTT. Its protein product is CASSIDGTAGNTIYF.

This clone was seen just once. The rearrangement uses TRBV2 and TRBJ2-1, with TRBD2 matching over 10 bases. J gave up 7 bases and V 7 bases, and 4 bases lay outside the gene matches. The CDR3 covers 13 residues. Germline V gene lookup returns CDR1 SNHLY and CDR2 FYNNEI. The CDR3 reads CASISGRVNEQFF. For the CDR3, the DNA is TGTGCCAGCATAAGCGGGAGGGTTAATGAGCAGTTCTTC. The full variable domain, with the rest looked up from reference TRBV2 and TRBJ2-1, is EPEVTQTPSHQVTQMGQEVILRCVPISNHLYFYWYRQILGQKVEFLVSFYNNEISEKSEIFDDQFSVERPDGSNFTLKIRSTKLEDSAMYFCASISGRVNEQFFGPGTRLTVL.

The V and J genes are TRBV2 and TRBJ2-1; D remains ambiguous. Germline CDR1 and CDR2: SNHLY and FYNNEI. V lost 0 bases, J lost 6 bases, and 15 bases lay in between. CDR3 length equals 16 residues. CDR3: CASSEARSMLANEQFF. For the CDR3, the DNA is TGTGCCAGCAGTGAAGCGCGTAGCATGTTAGCCAATGAGCAGTTCTTC.

The chain links TRBV27 to TRBJ1-6, with D unresolved. V lost 4 bases to trimming and J lost 14 bases, with 15 bases between them. This CDR3 has 13 residues. Germline CDR1 MNHEY, CDR2 SMNVEV (reference sequence). As DNA, the CDR3 is TGTGCCAGCAGTTCCCTATCTTTCCCGACCCTCCACTTT. Protein product: CASSSLSFPTLHF.

This clone was recorded only once. The V call is TRBV11-2, the J call TRBJ2-7, with D possibly matching TRBD1 (6 bases). The CDR3 has 13 residues. V dropped 2 bases and J dropped 5 bases, with 10 bases sitting between them. CDR1 and CDR2 (germline): SGHAT, FQNNGV. The CDR3 spells CASSLNRANEQYF. CDR3 in DNA: TGTGCCAGCAGCTTAAACAGGGCCAACGAGCAGTACTTC.

This clone was picked up one time. The chain carries TRBV19 and TRBJ2-3, with a tentative D call TRBD1 (7 bases). Trimming cost V 5 bases and J 3 bases, with 15 bases left between them. This CDR3 contains 15 residues. Germline CDR1 reads LNHDA; CDR2 reads SQIVND (reference sequence). The CDR3 DNA reads as TGTGCCAGTAGTGGGGGGACAGTACGTACAGATACGCAGTATTTT. Its protein product is CASSGGTVRTDTQYF.

The chain combines TRBV25-1 with TRBJ1-4; no clear D gene. The CDR3 totals 16 residues. Germline CDR1 reads MGHDK; CDR2 reads SYGVNS. The ends were cut back, 0 bases at V and 2 bases at J, with 10 bases in the middle. The CDR3 loop reads CASSEYGRSTNEKLFF. The CDR3 DNA reads TGTGCCAGCAGTGAATACGGCCGTTCGACTAATGAAAAACTGTTTTTT.

This clone was recorded only once. J is TRBJ2-5 and V is TRBV25-1; perhaps D is TRBD1 or TRBD2 (5 bases each). Trimming shortened V by 4 bases and J by 4 bases, and 16 bases separated the two germline ends. CDR1 is MGHDK, CDR2 SYGVNS, per germline. The CDR3 is made up of 15 amino acids. In nucleotides, the CDR3 is TGTGCCAGCAGTGTGGGGACCGCCGCAGGAGAGACCCAGTACTTC. Translating it yields CASSVGTAAGETQYF.

The CDR3 nucleotides are TGTGCCAGCGAATCGGTATACGAGCAGTACTTC. Protein: CASESVYEQYF. This chain uses TRBV6-5 with TRBJ2-7; D gene uncertain. The CDR3 is made up of 11 amino acids. Germline-derived CDR1 and CDR2 are MNHEY and SVGAGI. Trimming removed 8 bases at V and 4 bases at J, with 9 bases between.

The chain couples TRBV7-9 to TRBJ1-1; TRBD1 is a possible D gene (6 bases). V was cut by 6 bases and J by 1 base, with 15 bases left in between. The CDR3 extends over 15 amino acids. Per the germline V gene, CDR1 is SEHNR and CDR2 is FQNEAQ (reference sequence). The CDR3 region has the DNA TGTGCCAGCAGACCCAAAGGGGGGGAGAACACTGAAGCTTTCTTT. This gives the protein CASRPKGGENTEAFF.

The chain carries TRBV7-2 and TRBJ2-1; D call uncertain. The CDR3 has 19 residues. The germline V and J ends were trimmed by 5 bases and 4 bases, with 27 bases remaining between them. Germline CDR1 reads SGHTA; CDR2 reads FQGNSA. The CDR3 region is CASSPTLRSAVSRYNEQFF. The CDR3 DNA sequence: TGTGCCAGCAGCCCTACCCTGAGATCCGCAGTATCCCGATACAATGAGCAGTTCTTC.

The rearrangement links TRBV13 to TRBJ2-7; D gene uncertain. Trimming took off 4 bases at V and 2 bases at J, with 21 bases between the two ends. CDR1 PRHDT and CDR2 FYEKMQ come from the germline V gene (reference sequence). This CDR3 has 17 amino acids. The CDR3 sequence is CASSSRRAITVPYEQYF. DNA of the CDR3: TGTGCCAGCAGCTCCCGCCGCGCCATAACGGTCCCCTACGAGCAGTACTTC.

The chain has TRBV27 and TRBJ2-1; D not certain. V was cut by 4 bases and J by 5 bases, with 18 bases left in between. The CDR3 length is 16 residues. CDR1 is MNHEY and CDR2 is SMNVEV in the germline V gene (reference sequence). The CDR3 loop is CASSSQLRTKDNEQFF. CDR3 in DNA: TGTGCCAGCAGTTCCCAGCTAAGGACCAAAGACAATGAGCAGTTCTTC.

V usage is TRBV10-2 and J usage is TRBJ1-2; D is ambiguous. Germline loops: CDR1 WSHSY, CDR2 SAAADI. Trimming took off 4 bases at V and 8 bases at J, with 8 bases between the two ends. The CDR3 has 11 amino acids. The chain's CDR3 is CASSVGGGYTF. The CDR3 coding sequence is TGCGCCAGCAGTGTAGGTGGCGGCTACACCTTC.

The chain couples TRBV6-5 to TRBJ2-3, with TRBD1 matching 7 bases. The CDR3 is 12 residues long. CDR1 MNHEY and CDR2 SVGAGI come from the germline V gene. Losses at the gene ends were 5 bases for V and 5 bases for J; bases not matched to a gene: 1. The CDR3 DNA is TGTGCCAGCAGTCGACAGGGAGATACGCAGTATTTT. Translating gives CASSRQGDTQYF.

This clone appeared a single time. The rearrangement links TRBV29-1 to TRBJ1-2, with D uncertain. This CDR3 is 13 amino acids long. V lost 6 bases, J lost 2 bases, and 13 bases lay in between. Germline V lookup: CDR1 SQVTM, CDR2 ANQGSEA. CDR3 in DNA: TGCAGCGTCCTCCCGACTGAGAACTATGGCTACACCTTC. Protein: CSVLPTENYGYTF.

The rearrangement joins TRBV6-6 to TRBJ2-2, with D hard to call. CDR1 MNHNY and CDR2 SVGAGI come from the germline V gene (reference sequence). CDR3 size: 14 residues. V lost 2 bases, J lost 4 bases, and 8 bases lay in between. CDR3 DNA sequence: TGTGCCAGCAGTTACCTCGACCGCACCGGGGAGCTGTTTTTT. This gives the protein CASSYLDRTGELFF.

The CDR3 region is CASSSAGGVNEKLFF. In DNA, the CDR3 is TGCGCCAGCAGCTCTGCAGGGGGTGTTAATGAAAAACTGTTTTTT. This chain uses TRBV5-1 with TRBJ1-4, with 7 bases lining up with TRBD1. The CDR3 runs to 15 residues. After removal of 3 bases from V and 4 bases from J, the junction contained 6 bases not matched to a gene. In germline, CDR1 is SGHRS, CDR2 YFSETQ.

The CDR3, as DNA: TGTGCCAGCAGTGAATCGACTTATCAGCCCCAGCATTTT. This sequence encodes CASSESTYQPQHF. The rearrangement links TRBV6-1 to TRBJ1-5; no reliable D call. The CDR3 is 13 residues long. Trimming removed 2 bases from V and 5 bases from J, with 7 bases in between. The V gene's germline CDR1 is MNHNS and CDR2 SASEGT.

The count of this clone is one. The J gene is TRBJ1-6, the V gene TRBV2; 11 nucleotides agree with TRBD1. The CDR3 length is 15 residues. Germline loops: CDR1 SNHLY, CDR2 FYNNEI. Trimming removed 4 bases from V and 7 bases from J; junction bases left unmatched: 3. This CDR3 is CASSGRDRGNSPLHF. The CDR3 DNA reads TGTGCCAGCAGTGGCCGGGACAGGGGGAATTCACCCCTCCACTTT.

V is TRBV4-1 and J is TRBJ1-5, with unresolved D. In germline, CDR1 is MGHRA, CDR2 YSYEKL. The CDR3 is 14 residues long. V dropped 1 base and J dropped 5 bases, with 9 bases sitting between them. CDR3 DNA: TGCGCCAGCAGCCAAGGGAACGGGGATCAGCCCCAGCATTTT. Its translation: CASSQGNGDQPQHF.